This TCR beta chain is from a study of T cell responses to AZD1222 COVID-19 vaccine. The protocol was immunoSEQ multiplex PCR, while the TCRdb copy is restricted to in-frame clones and leaves out a portion. This repertoire shows fewer than 200,000 clones, roughly 94% found once; its top ten account for around 4.6%. Regarding the study as a whole: Among vaccine-associated CD4 TCRs, coverage spanned spike, with dominance at 160-218 and 743-854. Two doses of AZD1222 preceded a rise in Spike-specific TCR breadth and depth. Reports say nearly half of spike-specific TCRs go after unmutated variant regions. There were mostly white British donors and more females than males, and clonal diversity was possibly underestimated.

The V gene lost 2 bases and the J gene lost 5 bases, with 13 bases spanning the gap. CDR3 length equals 14 residues. Germline assignment: CDR1 MNHEY and CDR2 SMNVEV (reference sequence). Details on this clone: Its antigen is currently unknown.

The receptor was isolated from an adult in good health. The sequences come from peripheral blood, collected on day 0 of MenACWY control vaccination. The chain has TRBV27 and TRBJ2-7; D possibly corresponds to TRBD2 (6 bases). The CDR3 loop is CASSLTSSENEQYF. The CDR3 region has the DNA TGTGCCAGCAGTTTAACTAGCTCTGAGAACGAGCAGTACTTC.